This T cell receptor (beta chain) was recovered during a study of OX40 agonist ivuxolimab in advanced cancers. Study in general: At 0.01 to 10 mg/kg, ivuxolimab was administered intravenously to patients every 2 weeks. Partial responses were achieved by three patients, of whom one had hepatocellular carcinoma and two had cutaneous melanoma.

General observations from the study: Dose levels from 0.1 to 3.0 mg/kg saw CD4+ and CD8+ blood T cells expand clonally by week 6. Part of the nonresponder group also had normalized T-cell clonal expansion that was low.

Per germline, CDR1 ENHRY and CDR2 SYGVKD. The CDR3 is 14 residues long. Trimming shortened V by 4 bases and J by 7 bases, and 14 bases separated the two germline ends. In the case of this clone: The antigen remains undetermined. Distinct nucleotide sequences in the sample also encode this CDR3.

Data came from immunoSEQ multiplex PCR; TCRdb stores just in-frame clones and leaves some out. In the table there are some 130,000 clones, around nine tenths of which are singletons. This material consisted of CD4+ or CD8+ T cells sorted from blood, taken in a trial of the OX40 agonist ivuxolimab. The chain employs TRBV10-3 and TRBJ1-5, with D possibly being TRBD1 (5 bases). The receptor comes from an adult with an advanced solid tumor such as melanoma, head and neck, liver or kidney cancer. CDR3 in DNA: TGTGCCATCAGTGGGGGTCAGGGCGGACAGCCCCAGCATTTT. Translated: CAISGGQGGQPQHF.